Shown below are 23 T cell receptor beta chains from a single sample sequenced in a study of CD8+CD57+ T cells in acquired aplastic anemia. Genomic DNA, the template, was used for profiling of the TCR beta VDJ and CDR3. MiXCR, applied by TCRdb to the reads, yields one record per CDR3 protein. The profile shows about 170,000 distinct CDR3 sequences, about 60% of them singletons. Sequencing used sorted CD4+, CD8+, or CD8+CD57+ T cells (not recorded which) from PBMCs. These TCRs come from a human donor in good health.

This chain joins TRBV5-6 and TRBJ2-7; 7 bases map to TRBD1. V lost 0 bases and J lost 6; bases outside the gene matches: 3. There are 13 residues in the CDR3. Germline V lookup: CDR1 SGHDT, CDR2 YYEEEE. The CDR3 nucleotides read TGTGCCAGCAGCTTGGTCCCAGGGGGCGAGCAGTACTTC. Its protein product is CASSLVPGGEQYF.

CDR3 coding DNA: TGTGCCACCAGCGGCAGAGAGACCCAGTACTTC. It yields the protein CATSGRETQYF. The chain links TRBV15 to TRBJ2-5; D not resolved. The V end was cut by 5 bases, the J end by 4 bases, with 5 bases between. The V gene's germline CDR1 is LNHNV and CDR2 YYDKDF (reference sequence). This CDR3 comprises 11 residues.

CDR3 protein: CASSRAVEQFF. CDR3 nucleotide sequence: TGTGCCAGCAGCCGGGCGGTTGAGCAGTTCTTC. V and J are TRBV25-1 and TRBJ2-1; no firm D call. The V and J ends lost 6 bases and 9 bases respectively, with 9 bases between them. Germline assignment: CDR1 MGHDK and CDR2 SYGVNS. The CDR3 has 11 amino acids.

The rearrangement uses TRBV29-1 and TRBJ2-1, with D perhaps TRBD1 or TRBD2 (5 bases each). The length of the CDR3 is 12 residues. Trimming stripped 3 bases from V and 7 bases from J, with 10 bases between. Germline lookup yields CDR1 SQVTM and CDR2 ANQGSEA. The CDR3 spells CSVDGEGNEQFF. CDR3 sequence (DNA): TGCAGCGTTGATGGCGAGGGGAATGAGCAGTTCTTC.

This clonotype has just one count. CDR3 loop: CSATGQLNQPQHF. The CDR3 region has the DNA TGCAGTGCTACCGGACAGCTCAATCAGCCCCAGCATTTT. The rearrangement links TRBV20-1 to TRBJ1-5; D may be TRBD1 (6 bases). CDR3 length: 13 residues. Between the trimmed V and J ends, which lost 4 bases and 3 bases, there was a span of 10 bases. Per the germline V gene, CDR1 is DFQATT and CDR2 is SNEGSKA (reference sequence).

The rearrangement links TRBV7-9 to TRBJ2-3; TRBD1 aligns across 7 bases. The CDR3 loop spans 14 amino acids. CDR1 is SEHNR and CDR2 is FQNEAQ in the germline V gene (reference sequence). Unmatched junction bases numbered 3, after V lost 2 bases and J lost 4 bases. CDR3: CASSLLQGADTQYF. In nucleotides, the CDR3 is TGTGCCAGCAGCTTACTCCAGGGGGCAGATACGCAGTATTTT. The whole variable domain, remainder taken from reference TRBV7-9 and TRBJ2-3, is DTGVSQNPRHKITKRGQNVTFRCDPISEHNRLYWYRQTLGQGPEFLTYFQNEAQLEKSRLLSDRFSAERPKGSFSTLEIQRTEQGDSAMYLCASSLLQGADTQYFGPGTRLTVL.

V is TRBV7-9 and J is TRBJ2-2, with D unresolved. The CDR3 spans 14 residues. CDR1 and CDR2 from the germline V gene are SEHNR and FQNEAQ (reference sequence). Trimming took off 2 bases at V and 4 bases at J, with 8 bases between the two ends. The CDR3 is CASSLSVVTGELFF. CDR3 nucleotides: TGTGCCAGCAGCTTATCAGTGGTCACCGGGGAGCTGTTTTTT.

This chain uses TRBV24-1 with TRBJ2-3; 12 nucleotides match TRBD2. J gave up 4 bases and V 7 bases, and 8 bases lay outside the gene matches. Germline V lookup: CDR1 KGHDR, CDR2 SFDVKD. The CDR3 is made up of 16 amino acids. CDR3 amino acids: CATRARLAGDSDTQYF. DNA of the CDR3: TGTGCCACCAGGGCCAGACTAGCGGGAGACTCAGATACGCAGTATTTT.

This clonotype was found once. This CDR3 is missing its conserved last phenylalanine or tryptophan, likely due to a read error. The chain recombines TRBV2 with TRBJ1-1; no definite D call. Germline V CDR1 and CDR2: SNHLY, FYNNEI. V was trimmed by 5 bases and J by 1 base, leaving 8 bases between them. The CDR3 is 13 amino acids. The CDR3 sequence: CASSTQTNTEAFL. The CDR3 DNA reads as TGTGCCAGCAGTACACAGACGAACACTGAAGCTTTCTTA.

Regarding this clonotype: At one of its ends the junction is not consistent with the germline gene, which may arise from a read error. The chain couples TRBV7-7 to TRBJ2-5, with 8 bases lining up with TRBD1. The CDR3 covers 17 residues. Germline CDR1 reads SSHAT; CDR2 reads FNYEAQ (reference sequence). The CDR3 here is CASSPQTGTGRQETQYF. The CDR3 DNA reads TGTGCTAGCAGCCCCCAAACCGGGACAGGAAGACAAGAGACCCAGTACTTC. Using reference TRBV7-7 and TRBJ2-5 for the parts outside the CDR3, the full variable domain is GAGVSQSPRYKVTKRGQDVTLRCDPISSHATLYWYQQALGQGPEFLTYFNYEAQPDKSGLPSDRFSAERPEGSISTLTIQRTEQRDSAMYRCASSPQTGTGRQETQYFGPGTRLLVL.

The gene calls are TRBV10-3 and TRBJ2-1; TRBD2 aligns across 11 bases. V shed 8 bases, J shed 6 bases, and the junction held 3 bases outside the gene matches. Germline loops: CDR1 ENHRY, CDR2 SYGVKD. This CDR3 is 13 amino acids long. The DNA of the CDR3 is TGTGCCATCGGGACTAGCGGTTGCAATGAGCAGTTCTTC. This translates into CAIGTSGCNEQFF.

The chain uses TRBV5-1 and TRBJ2-7, with D possibly being TRBD1 or TRBD2 (8 bases each). Trimming removed 2 bases at V and 10 bases at J, with 19 bases between. This CDR3 region has 14 residues. Germline-derived CDR1 and CDR2 are SGHRS and YFSETQ. The CDR3 DNA follows: TGCGCCAGCAGCTTCCGGACAGGGACTAGTGAACAGTACTTC. Translating it yields CASSFRTGTSEQYF.

This clonotype was observed a few times. The rearrangement links TRBV7-2 to TRBJ1-3, with unresolved D. CDR1 SGHTA and CDR2 FQGNSA come from the germline V gene. The CDR3 has 17 residues. Trimming removed 0 bases at V and 0 bases at J, with 12 bases between. The CDR3 reads CASSLARSLFSGNTIYF. CDR3 bases: TGTGCCAGCAGCTTAGCGCGCAGCTTATTCTCTGGAAACACCATATATTTT. Based on the CDR3 plus reference TRBV7-2 and TRBJ1-3, the full variable domain is GAGVSQSPSNKVTEKGKDVELRCDPISGHTALYWYRQSLGQGLEFLIYFQGNSAPDKSGLPSDRFSAERTGGSVSTLTIQRTQQEDSAVYLCASSLARSLFSGNTIYFGEGSWLTVV.

This clonotype has ten or more counts. The rearrangement joins TRBV6-5 to TRBJ2-1; possibly TRBD1 for D (5 bases). The CDR3 extends over 12 amino acids. Germline values: CDR1 MNHEY, CDR2 SVGAGI. V was cut by 5 bases and J by 8 bases, with 10 bases left in between. CDR3 amino acids: CASSAQGHEQFF. DNA for the CDR3: TGTGCCAGCAGTGCTCAGGGCCATGAGCAGTTCTTC.

The gene calls are TRBV15 and TRBJ2-7, with no clear D. The germline CDR1 and CDR2 sequences are LNHNV and YYDKDF (reference sequence). V lost 5 bases and J lost 2, with 10 bases in between. The CDR3 consists of 13 residues. CDR3 in amino acids: CATSLSATYEQYF. The CDR3 coding sequence is TGTGCCACCAGCCTCAGTGCGACCTACGAGCAGTACTTC.

The J gene is TRBJ2-5, the V gene TRBV20-1; weak D call: TRBD2 (5 bases). This CDR3 is 13 amino acids long. V lost 3 bases, J lost 5 bases, and 13 bases lay in between. Germline loops: CDR1 DFQATT, CDR2 SNEGSKA (reference sequence). The CDR3 region is CSARYLAGETQYF. CDR3 nucleotides: TGCAGTGCTAGGTACCTAGCTGGCGAGACCCAGTACTTC.

This clonotype was found a few times. The rearrangement joins TRBV2 to TRBJ2-7; 7 bases fit TRBD1. CDR3 size: 14 residues. After removal of 7 bases from V and 2 bases from J, the junction contained 8 bases not matched to a gene. From germline, CDR1 is SNHLY and CDR2 FYNNEI. The CDR3 reads CASTWDSQAYEQYF. The CDR3 coding sequence is TGTGCCAGCACTTGGGACAGCCAAGCCTACGAGCAGTACTTC. Supplemented by reference TRBV2 and TRBJ2-7, the full variable domain reads EPEVTQTPSHQVTQMGQEVILRCVPISNHLYFYWYRQILGQKVEFLVSFYNNEISEKSEIFDDQFSVERPDGSNFTLKIRSTKLEDSAMYFCASTWDSQAYEQYFGPGTRLTVT.

With regard to this clonotype: At one boundary the junction diverges from the germline segment, which might be a read error. The CDR3 nucleotides are TGTGCCATCAGTGAGTCTCGCCAGTCCTACGAGCATCACTTC. It yields the protein CAISESRQSYEHHF. This chain links TRBV10-3 with TRBJ2-7, with D unresolved. This CDR3 is built from 14 residues. Germline V gene sequence: CDR1 ENHRY, CDR2 SYGVKD.

The genes are TRBV15 and TRBJ2-5; 8 bases are shared with TRBD1. CDR3 size: 14 residues. J gave up 1 base and V 3 bases, and 1 base lay outside the gene matches. Germline V lookup: CDR1 LNHNV, CDR2 YYDKDF (reference sequence). This CDR3 reads CATSRGQVQETQYF. CDR3 nucleotides: TGTGCCACCAGCAGGGGACAGGTCCAAGAGACCCAGTACTTC.

The V gene is TRBV19, the J gene TRBJ2-2; 9 bases line up with TRBD1. CDR3 size: 15 residues. V trimming: 5 bases; J trimming: 6 bases; junction bases outside the gene matches: 7. Germline CDR1 reads LNHDA; CDR2 reads SQIVND (reference sequence). The DNA of the CDR3 is TGTGCCAGTAGTTCAAGGACAGGGGTACCCGGGGAGCTGTTTTTT. The encoded protein is CASSSRTGVPGELFF.

The chain couples TRBV6-1 to TRBJ2-7, with D tentatively TRBD1 (5 bases). V lost 0 bases and J lost 0, with 9 bases in between. Germline CDR1 MNHNS, CDR2 SASEGT. This CDR3 spans 15 amino acids. CDR3 region: CASSEATASSYEQYF. DNA for the CDR3: TGTGCCAGCAGTGAAGCGACAGCAAGCTCCTACGAGCAGTACTTC.

This chain connects TRBV20-1 to TRBJ2-7; D perhaps matches TRBD2 (6 bases). The CDR3 runs 15 residues. V gave up 5 bases and J gave up 2 bases, with 19 bases separating them. Germline values: CDR1 DFQATT, CDR2 SNEGSKA (reference sequence). CDR3 sequence: CSAPLPGLRTYEQYF. The CDR3 DNA follows: TGCAGTGCTCCCCTTCCGGGACTTAGAACCTACGAGCAGTACTTC.

This clonotype was seen at least ten times. The chain joins TRBV28 to TRBJ1-2, with D unclear. V was cut by 6 bases and J by 1 base, with 9 bases left in between. The CDR3 is 13 residues long. Germline assignment: CDR1 MDHEN and CDR2 SYDVKM. DNA of the CDR3: TGTGCCAGCAGCCCGACGTTTAACTATGGCTACACCTTC. Residues: CASSPTFNYGYTF.